This T cell receptor (beta chain) was identified in a study of T cells in Graves' hyperthyroidism and ophthalmopathy. The study, taken as a whole, reports: Among thyroid clonotypes expanded above 0.001, most also appeared in blood.

Using RNA transcripts as the source, TCR beta CDR3 regions were amplified. With the HTBI primer set, the TCR CDR3 went through a first round of RT-PCR. TCRdb used MiXCR to reprocess the multiplex PCR reads, holding one entry per CDR3 protein. This table holds around 99,000 distinct CDR3 sequences, around a sixth found once. The table lists this clonotype with a few counts. Its antigen is as yet unknown. Hyperthyroidism of Graves' type that showed no ophthalmopathy progression within 18 months was stable. Criteria for exclusion of patients were uncontrolled infection, other autoimmune disease, pregnancy or lactation. In making diagnoses, clinical symptoms, serum thyroxine and TRAb, thyroid ultrasound and orbital computed tomography were all used. Germline assignment: CDR1 SGHRS and CDR2 YFSETQ. V lost 4 bases to trimming and J lost 6 bases, with 7 bases between them. The CDR3 totals 11 residues.

Sequenced sample: blood. The sequence came from a woman aged 50 to 60 with Graves' hyperthyroidism. The rearrangement uses TRBV5-1 and TRBJ2-5; D gene ambiguous. The CDR3 loop is CASSQEKTQYF. CDR3 in DNA: TGCGCCAGCAGCCAAGAAAAGACCCAGTACTTC.